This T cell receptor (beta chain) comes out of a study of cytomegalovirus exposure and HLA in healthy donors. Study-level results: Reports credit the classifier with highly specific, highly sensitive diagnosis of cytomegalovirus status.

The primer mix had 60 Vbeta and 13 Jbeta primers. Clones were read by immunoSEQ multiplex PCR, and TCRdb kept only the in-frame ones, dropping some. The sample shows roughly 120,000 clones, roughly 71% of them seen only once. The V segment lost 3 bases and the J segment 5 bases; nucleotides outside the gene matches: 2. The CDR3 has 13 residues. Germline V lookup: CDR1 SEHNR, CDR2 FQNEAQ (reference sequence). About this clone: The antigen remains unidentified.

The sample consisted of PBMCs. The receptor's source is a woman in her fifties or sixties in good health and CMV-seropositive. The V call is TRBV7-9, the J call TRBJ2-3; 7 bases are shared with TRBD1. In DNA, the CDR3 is TGTGCCAGCAGCTTCACAGGGGTAGATACGCAGTATTTT. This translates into CASSFTGVDTQYF. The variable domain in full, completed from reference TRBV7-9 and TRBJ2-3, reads DTGVSQNPRHKITKRGQNVTFRCDPISEHNRLYWYRQTLGQGPEFLTYFQNEAQLEKSRLLSDRFSAERPKGSFSTLEIQRTEQGDSAMYLCASSFTGVDTQYFGPGTRLTVL.